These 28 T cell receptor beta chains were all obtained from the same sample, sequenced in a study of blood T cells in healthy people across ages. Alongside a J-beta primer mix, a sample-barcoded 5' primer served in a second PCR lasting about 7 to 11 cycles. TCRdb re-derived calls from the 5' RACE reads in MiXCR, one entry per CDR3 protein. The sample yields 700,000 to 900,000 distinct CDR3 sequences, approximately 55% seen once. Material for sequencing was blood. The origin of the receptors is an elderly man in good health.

The CDR3 bases are TGCGCCAGCAGCCAAGATTCCAGGGGAGACAATGAGCAGTTCTTC. Amino acids: CASSQDSRGDNEQFF. The chain links TRBV4-1 to TRBJ2-1; D is perhaps TRBD1 (6 bases). V was shortened by 0 bases and J by 5 bases, with 11 bases between the two germline ends. Germline CDR1 and CDR2: MGHRA and YSYEKL. The CDR3 is made up of 15 amino acids.

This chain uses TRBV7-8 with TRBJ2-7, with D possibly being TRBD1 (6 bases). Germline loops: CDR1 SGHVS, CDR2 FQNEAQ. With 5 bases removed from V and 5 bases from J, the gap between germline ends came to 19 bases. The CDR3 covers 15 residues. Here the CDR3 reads CASSPPRTGPNEQYF. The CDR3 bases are TGTGCCAGCAGCCCACCCCGTACAGGGCCCAACGAGCAGTACTTC.

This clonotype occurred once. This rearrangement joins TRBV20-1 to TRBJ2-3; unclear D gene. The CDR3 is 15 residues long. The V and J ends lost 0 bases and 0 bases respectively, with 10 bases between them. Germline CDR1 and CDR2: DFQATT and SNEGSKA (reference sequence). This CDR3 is CSARDARASTDTQYF. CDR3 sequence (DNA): TGCAGTGCTAGAGATGCCCGAGCGAGCACAGATACGCAGTATTTT.

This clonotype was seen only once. The CDR3 DNA reads TGCGCCAGCAGCTTGCGTAACAGAGCCCACCAAGAGACCCAGTACTTC. This gives the protein CASSLRNRAHQETQYF. The V gene is TRBV5-1, the J gene TRBJ2-5; no firm D call. V lost 1 base and J 0 bases, leaving 13 bases between the germline ends. Germline V gene lookup returns CDR1 SGHRS and CDR2 YFSETQ. This CDR3 comprises 16 residues. Supplemented by reference TRBV5-1 and TRBJ2-5, the full variable domain reads KAGVTQTPRYLIKTRGQQVTLSCSPISGHRSVSWYQQTPGQGLQFLFEYFSETQRNKGNFPGRFSGRQFSNSRSEMNVSTLELGDSALYLCASSLRNRAHQETQYFGPGTRLLVL.

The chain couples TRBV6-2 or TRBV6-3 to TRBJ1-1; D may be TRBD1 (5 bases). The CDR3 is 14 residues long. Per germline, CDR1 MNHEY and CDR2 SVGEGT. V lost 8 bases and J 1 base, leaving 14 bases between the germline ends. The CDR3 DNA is TGTGCCAGCTTCTTCGGGGGGGAGAACACTGAAGCTTTCTTT. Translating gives CASFFGGENTEAFF.

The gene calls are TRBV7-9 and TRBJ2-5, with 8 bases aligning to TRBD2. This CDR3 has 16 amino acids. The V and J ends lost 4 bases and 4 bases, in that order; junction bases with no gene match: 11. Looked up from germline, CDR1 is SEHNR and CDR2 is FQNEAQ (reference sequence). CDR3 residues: CASSSRGAGVRETQYF. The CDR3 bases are TGTGCCAGCAGCTCCCGGGGAGCGGGAGTGAGAGAGACCCAGTACTTC.

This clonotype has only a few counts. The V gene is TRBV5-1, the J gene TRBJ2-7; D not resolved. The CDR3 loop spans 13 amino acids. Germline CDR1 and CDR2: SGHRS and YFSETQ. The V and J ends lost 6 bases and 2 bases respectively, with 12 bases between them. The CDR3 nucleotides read TGCGCCAGCAATAGACTTCCAACCTACGAGCAGTACTTC. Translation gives CASNRLPTYEQYF.

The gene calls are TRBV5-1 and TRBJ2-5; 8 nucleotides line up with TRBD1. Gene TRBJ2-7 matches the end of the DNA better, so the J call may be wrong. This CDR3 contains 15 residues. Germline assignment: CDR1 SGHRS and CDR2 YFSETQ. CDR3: CASSLTNRGSNEQYF. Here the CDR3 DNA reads TGCGCCAGCAGTTTAACTAACAGGGGGTCGAACGAGCAGTACTTC.

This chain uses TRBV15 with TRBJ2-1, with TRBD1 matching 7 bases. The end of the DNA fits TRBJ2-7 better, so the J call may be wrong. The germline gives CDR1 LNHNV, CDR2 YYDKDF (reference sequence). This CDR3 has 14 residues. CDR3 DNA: TGTGCCACCAGCATTACAGGGGTCATCAATGAGCAGTACTTC. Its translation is CATSITGVINEQYF.

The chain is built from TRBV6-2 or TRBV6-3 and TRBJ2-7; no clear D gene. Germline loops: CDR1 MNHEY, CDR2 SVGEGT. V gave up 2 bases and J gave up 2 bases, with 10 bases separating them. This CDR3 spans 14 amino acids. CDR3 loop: CASSYDGSTYEQYF. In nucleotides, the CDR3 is TGTGCCAGCAGTTACGACGGGTCCACCTACGAGCAGTACTTC.

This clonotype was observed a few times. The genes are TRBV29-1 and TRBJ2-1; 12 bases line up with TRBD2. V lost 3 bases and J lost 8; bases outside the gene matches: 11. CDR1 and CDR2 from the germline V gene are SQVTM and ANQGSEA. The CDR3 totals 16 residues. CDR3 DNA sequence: TGCAGCGTTGATTGGGCTAGCGGGAGGGCTAACGATGAGCAGTTCTTC. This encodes CSVDWASGRANDEQFF.

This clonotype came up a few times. As DNA, the CDR3 is TGCAGCGTTGCGGGACAGGGATATGGCTACACCTTC. It translates to CSVAGQGYGYTF. This chain joins TRBV29-1 and TRBJ1-2; the match to TRBD1 covers 9 bases. CDR1 is SQVTM, CDR2 ANQGSEA, per germline. There are 12 residues in the CDR3. V was pared by 4 bases and J by 5 bases, with 2 bases of the junction left unmatched. Using reference TRBV29-1 and TRBJ1-2 for the parts outside the CDR3, the full variable domain is SAVISQKPSRDICQRGTSLTIQCQVDSQVTMMFWYRQQPGQSLTLIATANQGSEATYESGFVIDKFPISRPNLTFSTLTVSNMSPEDSSIYLCSVAGQGYGYTFGSGTRLTVV.

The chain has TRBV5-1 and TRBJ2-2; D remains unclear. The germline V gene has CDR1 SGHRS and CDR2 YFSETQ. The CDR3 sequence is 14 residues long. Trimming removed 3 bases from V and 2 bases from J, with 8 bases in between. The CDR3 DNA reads TGCGCCAGCAGCTCTGACGGTAACACCGGGGAGCTGTTTTTT. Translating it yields CASSSDGNTGELFF.

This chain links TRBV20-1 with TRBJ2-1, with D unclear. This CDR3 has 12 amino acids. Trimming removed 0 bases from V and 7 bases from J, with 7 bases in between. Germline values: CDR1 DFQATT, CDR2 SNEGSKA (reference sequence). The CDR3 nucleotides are TGCAGTGCTAGAGAGGATGAGAATGAGCAGTTCTTC. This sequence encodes CSAREDENEQFF.

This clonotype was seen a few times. Here the CDR3 reads CSVEPSSLIGQFF. In DNA form, the CDR3 reads TGCAGCGTTGAACCTAGCTCTCTTATCGGGCAGTTCTTC. The genes are TRBV29-1 and TRBJ2-1; TRBD2 is a possible D gene (5 bases). The CDR3 is 13 residues long. Trimming removed 2 bases from V and 12 bases from J, with 17 bases in between. Germline values: CDR1 SQVTM, CDR2 ANQGSEA.

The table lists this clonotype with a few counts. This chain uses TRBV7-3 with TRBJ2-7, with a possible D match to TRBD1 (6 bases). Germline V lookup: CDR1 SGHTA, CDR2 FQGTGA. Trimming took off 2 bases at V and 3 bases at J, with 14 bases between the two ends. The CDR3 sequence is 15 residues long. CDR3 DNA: TGTGCCAGCAGCTTACGAGGGGGACGGATCTACGAGCAGTACTTC. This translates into CASSLRGGRIYEQYF.

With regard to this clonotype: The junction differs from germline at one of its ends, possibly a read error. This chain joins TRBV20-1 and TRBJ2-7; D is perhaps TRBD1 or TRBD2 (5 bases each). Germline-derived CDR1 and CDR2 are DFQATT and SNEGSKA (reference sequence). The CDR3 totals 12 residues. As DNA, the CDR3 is TGCAGTACTAGAGGGGATATCTACGAGCAGTACTTC. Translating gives CSTRGDIYEQYF.

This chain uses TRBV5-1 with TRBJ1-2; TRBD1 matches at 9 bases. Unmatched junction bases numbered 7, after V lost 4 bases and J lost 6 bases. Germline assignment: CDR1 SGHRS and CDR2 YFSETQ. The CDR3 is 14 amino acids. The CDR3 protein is CASSNGQGRDGYTF. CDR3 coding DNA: TGCGCCAGCAGCAACGGACAGGGGCGGGATGGCTACACCTTC.

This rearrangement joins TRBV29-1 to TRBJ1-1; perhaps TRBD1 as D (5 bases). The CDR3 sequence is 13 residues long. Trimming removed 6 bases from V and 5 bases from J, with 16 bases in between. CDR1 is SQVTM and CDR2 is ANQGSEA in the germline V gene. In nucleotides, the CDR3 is TGCAGCGTCGGGGGGGTCTTAAGGACTGAAGCTTTCTTT. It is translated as CSVGGVLRTEAFF.

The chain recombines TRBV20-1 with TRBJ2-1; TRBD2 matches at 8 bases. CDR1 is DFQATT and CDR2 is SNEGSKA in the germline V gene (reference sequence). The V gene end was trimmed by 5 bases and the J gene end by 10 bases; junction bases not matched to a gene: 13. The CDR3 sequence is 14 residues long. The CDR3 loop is CSASLAGGRGEQFF. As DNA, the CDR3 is TGCAGTGCTTCCCTCGCGGGAGGCCGGGGGGAGCAGTTCTTC.

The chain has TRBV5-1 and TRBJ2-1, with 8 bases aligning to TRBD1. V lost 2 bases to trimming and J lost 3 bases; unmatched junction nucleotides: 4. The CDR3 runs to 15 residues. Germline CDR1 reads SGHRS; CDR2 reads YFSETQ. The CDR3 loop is CASSLPTGVYNEQFF. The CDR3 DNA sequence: TGCGCCAGCAGCTTACCGACAGGGGTCTACAATGAGCAGTTCTTC.

CDR3 nucleotide sequence: TGTGCCAGCAGCCAAAAAGGGCCCAACAGCTTCTCCTACGAGCAGTACTTC. This gives the protein CASSQKGPNSFSYEQYF. This chain connects TRBV3-1 to TRBJ2-7; D not resolved. The CDR3 is made up of 17 amino acids. The germline V gene encodes CDR1 LGHDT and CDR2 YNNKEL (reference sequence). Deletions cut 2 bases from V and 0 bases from J, with 17 bases between.

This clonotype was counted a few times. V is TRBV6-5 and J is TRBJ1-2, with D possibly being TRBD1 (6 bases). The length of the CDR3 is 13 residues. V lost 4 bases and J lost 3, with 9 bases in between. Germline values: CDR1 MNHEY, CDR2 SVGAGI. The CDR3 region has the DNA TGTGCCAGCAGTTCCACAGGGTACTATGGCTACACCTTC. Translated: CASSSTGYYGYTF.

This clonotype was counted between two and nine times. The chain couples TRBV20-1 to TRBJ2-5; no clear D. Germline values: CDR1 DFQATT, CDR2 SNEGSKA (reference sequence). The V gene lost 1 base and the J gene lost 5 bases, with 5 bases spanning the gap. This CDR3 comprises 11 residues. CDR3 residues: CSARGQETQYF. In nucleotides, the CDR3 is TGCAGTGCTAGAGGTCAGGAGACCCAGTACTTC.

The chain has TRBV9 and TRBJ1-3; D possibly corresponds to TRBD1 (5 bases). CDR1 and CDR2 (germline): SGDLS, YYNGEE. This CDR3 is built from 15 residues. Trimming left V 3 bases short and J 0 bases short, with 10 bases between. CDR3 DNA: TGTGCCAGCAGCGCCGTAGGGGCCTCTGGAAACACCATATATTTT. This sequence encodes CASSAVGASGNTIYF.

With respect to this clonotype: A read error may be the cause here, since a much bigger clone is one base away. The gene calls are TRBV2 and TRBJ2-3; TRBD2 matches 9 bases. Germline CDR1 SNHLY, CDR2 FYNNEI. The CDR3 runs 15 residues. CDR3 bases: TGTGCCGGCAGTATAGCGGGAGATTTCGCGGGATACGCGTATTTT. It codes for CAGSIAGDFAGYAYF. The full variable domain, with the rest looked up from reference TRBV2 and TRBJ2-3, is EPEVTQTPSHQVTQMGQEVILRCVPISNHLYFYWYRQILGQKVEFLVSFYNNEISEKSEIFDDQFSVERPDGSNFTLKIRSTKLEDSAMYFCAGSIAGDFAGYAYFGPGTRLTVL.

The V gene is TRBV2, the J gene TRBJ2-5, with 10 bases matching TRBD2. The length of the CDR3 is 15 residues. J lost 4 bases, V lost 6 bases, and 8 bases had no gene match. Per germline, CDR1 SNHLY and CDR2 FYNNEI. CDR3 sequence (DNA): TGTGCCAGCAGGCAATCCAGACTAGCGGGAGAGACCCAGTACTTC. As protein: CASRQSRLAGETQYF.

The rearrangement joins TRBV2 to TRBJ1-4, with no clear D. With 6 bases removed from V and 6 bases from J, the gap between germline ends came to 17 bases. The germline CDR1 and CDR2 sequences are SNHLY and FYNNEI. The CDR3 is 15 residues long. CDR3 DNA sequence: TGTGCCAGCAGCAAAACGGTGCAGACCGATGAAAAACTGTTTTTT. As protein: CASSKTVQTDEKLFF.